This T cell receptor beta chain was found in a study of T cell responses to AZD1222 COVID-19 vaccine. J was trimmed by 4 bases and V by 2 bases; bases with no gene match: 9. Germline CDR1 is SGHAT and CDR2 is FQNNGV. The CDR3 is 17 amino acids. Second doses that came at about 4 or about 12 weeks were put together. Overall study findings and caveats: The study reported that nearly half of spike-specific TCRs target unmutated variant regions. Mostly white British, mostly female donors; authors suggested clonal diversity may be underestimated. No day 14 peak samples; only post-peak repertoires were characterized.

In the case of this clone: The antigen is unknown.

Produced via immunoSEQ multiplex PCR; TCRdb's table is partial and in-frame only. The sample has under 150,000 clones, 88% seen once; the top ten hold around 6%. The sequence was obtained from an adult who received the AZD1222 COVID-19 vaccine. The rearrangement uses TRBV11-2 and TRBJ2-2, with 8 positions matching TRBD1. This specimen was peripheral blood, taken 28 days after the second AZD1222 dose. CDR3: CASSLTPGTGGTGELFF. The CDR3 DNA sequence: TGTGCCAGCAGCTTAACCCCCGGGACAGGCGGCACCGGGGAGCTGTTTTTT.